Sequencing of this T cell receptor beta chain was carried out in a study of blood T cell repertoires in COVID-19. Germline-derived CDR1 and CDR2 are MDHEN and SYDVKM. V shed 3 bases, J shed 6 bases, and the junction held 11 bases outside the gene matches. The CDR3 sequence is 16 residues long. This clone appeared a few times. Assay: immunoSEQ multiplex PCR; the TCRdb copy retains only in-frame clones and omits some. The sample lists 140,000 or so clones, around 87% occurring once. The material sequenced was PBMCs or T cells enriched from blood (not recorded which). The sequence was collected from a man aged 60 to 75 who had recovered from COVID-19. The genes are TRBV28 and TRBJ2-7; 10 positions agree with TRBD1. The CDR3 DNA sequence: TGTGCCAGCAGTTTTCTGACCGGGACAGGGGCGAGCGAGCAGTACTTC. This encodes CASSFLTGTGASEQYF.